Listed below are T cell receptor beta chains from one sample, sequenced in a study of molecular identifiers for immune sequencing clone quantification. One entry per CDR3 protein, called by TCRdb with MiXCR from the PCR reads. The sample holds 85,000 to 100,000 distinct CDR3 sequences, around 24% seen once. Input material: naive CD8+ T cells from blood, with Jurkat cell RNA spiked in. These receptors all stem from a human donor in good health. Some libraries in this study had Jurkat cell RNA spiked in. Each CDR3 is given with its conserved first and last residue. The D gene is left open where the match is weak. Some rows have no size entry. The others give once, few or many, or a class for an expanded clone.

TRBJ2-7 | NA | 14 | TRBV5-6 | many | CASSSSGPAYEQYF | TGTGCCAGCAGCTCCTCCGGGCCCGCCTACGAGCAGTACTTC
TRBJ2-3 | NA | 16 | TRBV20-1 | NA | CSATHPGGDTADTQYF | TGCAGTGCTACCCACCCGGGGGGCGATACCGCAGATACGCAGTATTTT
TRBJ2-7 | TRBD2 | 16 | TRBV4-3 | NA | CASSQDRTSGRYEQYF | TGCGCCAGCAGCCAAGATCGGACTAGCGGGAGGTACGAGCAGTACTTC
TRBJ2-7 | TRBD1 | 17 | TRBV7-2 | few | CASSLEGPWTGSYEQYF | TGTGCCAGCAGCTTAGAAGGGCCCTGGACAGGTTCCTACGAGCAGTACTTC
TRBJ2-3 | TRBD2 | 18 | TRBV4-2 | many | CASSQDQLAGGPTDTQYF | TGTGCCAGCAGCCAAGATCAACTAGCGGGAGGACCCACAGATACGCAGTATTTT
TRBJ1-1 | NA | 14 | TRBV11-2 | few | CASSLTRGYPEAFF | TGTGCCAGCAGCTTAACGAGGGGGTATCCTGAAGCTTTCTTT
TRBJ2-5 | NA | 14 | TRBV6-2/TRBV6-3 | many | CASSYFGQSETQYF | TGTGCCAGCAGTTACTTCGGGCAGTCAGAGACCCAGTACTTC
TRBJ2-3 | NA | 13 | TRBV20-1 | many | CSAGQIGTDTQYF | TGCAGTGCCGGACAGATCGGTACAGATACGCAGTATTTT
TRBJ2-7 | NA | 16 | TRBV19 | NA | CASSGGVGGPTYEQYF | TGTGCCAGTAGTGGGGGGGTTGGGGGCCCAACCTACGAGCAGTACTTC
TRBJ1-6 | TRBD1 | 16 | TRBV5-3 | NA | CASSLEGTAYNSPLHF | TGTGCCAGCAGCTTGGAAGGGACAGCCTATAATTCACCCCTCCACTTT
TRBJ2-5 | NA | 15 | TRBV28 | once | CAISATGRIQETQYF | TGTGCCATCAGTGCGACAGGCCGCATCCAAGAGACCCAGTACTTC
TRBJ2-7 | TRBD2 | 13 | TRBV6-2/TRBV6-3 | many | CASRGTRGGEQYF | TGTGCCAGCAGGGGGACTAGGGGTGGAGAGCAGTACTTC
TRBJ2-5 | NA | 14 | TRBV4-1 | many | CASSQDRVGETQYF | TGCGCCAGCAGCCAAGATCGCGTTGGAGAGACCCAGTACTTC
TRBJ2-5 | NA | 15 | TRBV4-1 | NA | CASSQEGRNQETQYF | TGCGCCAGCAGCCAAGAAGGTCGGAACCAAGAGACCCAGTACTTC
TRBJ2-2 | NA | 14 | TRBV4-1 | NA | CASSHAQGTVELFF | TGCGCCAGCAGCCACGCGCAGGGCACAGTGGAGCTGTTTTTT
TRBJ2-5 | NA | 14 | TRBV13 | many | CASSYGGDEETQYF | TGTGCCAGCAGTTATGGTGGGGATGAAGAGACCCAGTACTTC
TRBJ2-1 | NA | 15 | TRBV3-1 | many | CASTSGSSGDGEQFF | TGTGCCAGCACCTCAGGGTCCAGCGGCGACGGCGAGCAGTTCTTC
TRBJ1-1 | TRBD1 | 14 | TRBV7-9 | many | CASRSGQGNTEAFF | TGTGCCAGCAGGTCCGGACAGGGAAACACTGAAGCTTTCTTT
TRBJ2-3 | NA | 12 | TRBV7-7 | NA | CDSSSNTDTQYF | TGTGACAGCAGCAGCAACACAGATACGCAGTATTTT
TRBJ2-7 | NA | 14 | TRBV4-3 | NA | CASSQERGSYEQYF | TGCGCCAGCAGCCAAGAAAGGGGGTCCTACGAGCAGTACTTC
TRBJ2-2 | NA | 10 | TRBV30 | many | CAWERGELFF | TGTGCCTGGGAGAGAGGGGAGCTGTTTTTT
TRBJ2-7 | TRBD1 | 16 | TRBV9 | NA | CASSVGGTALTYEQYF | TGTGCCAGCAGCGTAGGGGGGACAGCACTTACCTACGAGCAGTACTTC
TRBJ2-3 | NA | 14 | TRBV10-2 | many | CASSDGLSLNTQYF | TGCGCCAGCAGTGACGGCCTCTCCCTGAATACGCAGTATTTT
TRBJ2-7 | NA | 15 | TRBV5-1 | NA | CASSPEGDRSYEQYF | TGCGCCAGCAGCCCAGAGGGGGACCGTTCCTACGAGCAGTACTTC